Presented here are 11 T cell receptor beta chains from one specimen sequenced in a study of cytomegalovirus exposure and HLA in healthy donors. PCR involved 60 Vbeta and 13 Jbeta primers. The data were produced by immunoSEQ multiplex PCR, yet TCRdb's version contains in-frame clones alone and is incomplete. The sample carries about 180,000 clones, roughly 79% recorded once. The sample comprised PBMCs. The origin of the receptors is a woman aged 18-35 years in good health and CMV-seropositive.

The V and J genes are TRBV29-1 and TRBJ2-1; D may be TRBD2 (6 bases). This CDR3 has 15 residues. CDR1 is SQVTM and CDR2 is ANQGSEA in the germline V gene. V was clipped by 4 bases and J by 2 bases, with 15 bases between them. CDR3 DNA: TGCAGCGTTGCCCGGGGAGGTCCTCCCTACAATGAGCAGTTCTTC. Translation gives CSVARGGPPYNEQFF.

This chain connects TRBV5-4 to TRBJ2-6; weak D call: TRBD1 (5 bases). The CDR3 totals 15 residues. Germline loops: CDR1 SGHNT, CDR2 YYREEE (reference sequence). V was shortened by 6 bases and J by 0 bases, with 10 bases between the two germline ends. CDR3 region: CASIPRDSGANVLTF. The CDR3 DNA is TGTGCCAGCATCCCCAGGGACTCTGGGGCCAACGTCCTGACTTTC. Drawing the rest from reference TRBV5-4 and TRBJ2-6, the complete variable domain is ETGVTQSPTHLIKTRGQQVTLRCSSQSGHNTVSWYQQALGQGPQFIFQYYREEENGRGNFPPRFSGLQFPNYSSELNVNALELDDSALYLCASIPRDSGANVLTFGAGSRLTVL.

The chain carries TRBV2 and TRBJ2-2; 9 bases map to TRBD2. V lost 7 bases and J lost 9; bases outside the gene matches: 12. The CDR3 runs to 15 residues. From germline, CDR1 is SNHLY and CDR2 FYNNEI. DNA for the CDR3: TGTGCCAGCATTCCGGGACTAGCTTGGACGCGGGAGCTGTTTTTT. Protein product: CASIPGLAWTRELFF.

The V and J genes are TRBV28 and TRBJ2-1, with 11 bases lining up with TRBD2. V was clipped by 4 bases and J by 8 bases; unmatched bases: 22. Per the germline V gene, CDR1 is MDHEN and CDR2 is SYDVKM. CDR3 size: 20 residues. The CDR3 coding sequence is TGTGCCAGCAGTTGGGCCCCCGTACGTCGGAGTAGCGGGGGGGCGGATGAGCAGTTCTTC. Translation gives CASSWAPVRRSSGGADEQFF.

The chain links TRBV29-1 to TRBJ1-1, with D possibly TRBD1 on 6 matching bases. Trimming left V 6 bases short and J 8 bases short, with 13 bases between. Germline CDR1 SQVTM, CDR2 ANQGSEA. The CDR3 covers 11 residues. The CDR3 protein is CSVQRTEEAFF. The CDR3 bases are TGCAGCGTCCAACGGACAGAGGAAGCTTTCTTT.

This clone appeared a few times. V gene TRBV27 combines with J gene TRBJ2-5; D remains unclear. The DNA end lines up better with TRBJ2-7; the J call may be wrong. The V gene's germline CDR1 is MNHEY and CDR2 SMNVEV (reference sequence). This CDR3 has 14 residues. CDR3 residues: CASSFQDLPHEQYF. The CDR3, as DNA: TGTGCCAGCAGTTTCCAGGATCTTCCTCACGAGCAGTACTTC.

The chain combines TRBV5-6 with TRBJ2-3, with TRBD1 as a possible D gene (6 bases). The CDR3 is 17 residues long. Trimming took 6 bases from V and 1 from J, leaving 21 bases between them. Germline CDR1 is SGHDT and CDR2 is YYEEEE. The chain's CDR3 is CASTFGTQGIGTDTQYF. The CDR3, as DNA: TGTGCCAGCACCTTCGGTACACAGGGTATCGGCACAGATACGCAGTATTTT.

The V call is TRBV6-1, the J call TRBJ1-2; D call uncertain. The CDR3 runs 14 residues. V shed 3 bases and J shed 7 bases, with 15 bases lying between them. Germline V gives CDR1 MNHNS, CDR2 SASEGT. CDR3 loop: CASSDGGRGFGYTF. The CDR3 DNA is TGTGCCAGCAGTGATGGTGGGCGGGGTTTTGGCTACACCTTC.

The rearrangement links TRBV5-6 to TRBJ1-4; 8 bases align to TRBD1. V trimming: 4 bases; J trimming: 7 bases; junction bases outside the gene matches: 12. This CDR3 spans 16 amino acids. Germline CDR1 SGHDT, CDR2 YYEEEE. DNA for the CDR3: TGTGCCAGCAGCGCCCCGGACAGGGTTCCCCCTGAAAAACTGTTTTTT. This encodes CASSAPDRVPPEKLFF.

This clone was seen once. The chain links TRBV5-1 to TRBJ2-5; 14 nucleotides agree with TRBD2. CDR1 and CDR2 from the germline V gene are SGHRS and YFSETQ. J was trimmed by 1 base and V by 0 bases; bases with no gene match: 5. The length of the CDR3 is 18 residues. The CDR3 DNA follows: TGCGCCAGCAGCTTGGGACTAGCGGGGGGGCCCGCCCAAGAGACCCAGTACTTC. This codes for CASSLGLAGGPAQETQYF.

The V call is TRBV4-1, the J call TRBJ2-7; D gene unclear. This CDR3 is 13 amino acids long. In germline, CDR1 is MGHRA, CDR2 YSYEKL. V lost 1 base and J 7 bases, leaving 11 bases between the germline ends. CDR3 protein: CASSQATPGEQYF. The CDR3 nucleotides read TGCGCCAGCAGCCAAGCAACCCCCGGGGAGCAGTACTTC.